This T cell receptor (beta chain) stems from a study of technical replicates of blood from a few donors. The CDR3 has 14 amino acids. Germline CDR1 SEHNR, CDR2 FQNEAQ (reference sequence). The V and J ends lost 7 bases and 6 bases respectively, with 15 bases between them. Data came from immunoSEQ multiplex PCR; TCRdb stores just in-frame clones and leaves some out. The sample carries tens of thousands of clones, around 94% recorded once. This chain joins TRBV7-9 and TRBJ1-4, with a possible D match to TRBD1 (5 bases). The clonotype comes from a human donor in good health. Sequences were obtained from T cells isolated from PBMCs. Written as DNA, the CDR3 is TGTGCCAGCAACAAAGGGCAGGGCGATGAAAAACTGTTTTTT. Translation: CASNKGQGDEKLFF.